These 21 T cell receptor beta chains came from one sample sequenced in a study of T cell clonality in common variable immunodeficiency. Study outcomes and limitations: In common variable immunodeficiency, TCR beta chains reportedly carried fewer deletions and N-nucleotide insertions.

What these receptors recognize is not known. The table came from immunoSEQ multiplex PCR; TCRdb's copy has only in-frame clones and leaves some out. Found here are around 40,000 clones, no singletons; the ten largest cover approximately 5.5%. The sample taken for sequencing was peripheral blood mononuclear cells. The receptors shown here come from a human donor with common variable immunodeficiency.

This clone has a count of ten or more. Sequencing ends 3 residues short of the CDR3 end; the germline J gene provides the rest. The rearrangement joins TRBV18 to TRBJ1-1, with 7 bases fitting TRBD1. V trimming: 2 bases; J trimming: 0 bases; junction bases outside the gene matches: 3. There are 15 residues in the CDR3. Per the germline V gene, CDR1 is KGHSH and CDR2 is LQKENI. CDR3 sequence: CASSPMTGMNTEAFF. CDR3 DNA, as far as it was read: TGTGCCAGCTCACCAATGACAGGGATGAACACTGAA.

Note on this clone: The observed sequence ends 3 residues before the CDR3 terminus, with the missing tail filled in from the germline J gene. V usage is TRBV11-1 and J usage is TRBJ2-3; D not resolved. There are 14 residues in the CDR3. Germline CDR1 reads SGHAT; CDR2 reads FQDESV (reference sequence). V gave up 5 bases and J gave up 2 bases, with 11 bases separating them. The sequenced CDR3 bases are TGTGCCAGCAGCCTACTATTAGTCACAGATACG. Protein product: CASSLLLVTDT. The CDR3 reads in full as CASSLLLVTDTQYF.

On this clone itself: The read stops 3 residues short of the end of the CDR3; the missing end is completed from the germline J gene. The rearrangement links TRBV5-1 to TRBJ1-1, with D hard to call. Germline assignment: CDR1 SGHRS and CDR2 YFSETQ. V lost 4 bases, J lost 1 base, and 11 bases lay in between. The CDR3 is 14 amino acids. The CDR3 is CASSPITQNTEAFF. The part of the CDR3 DNA that was read is TGCGCCAGCAGCCCCATAACACAGAACACTGAA.

This clone was picked up a small number of times. The read ends 3 residues shy of where the CDR3 ends; the end is completed using the germline J gene. The V gene is TRBV20-1, the J gene TRBJ2-7, with TRBD2 identical over 12 bases. Germline V lookup: CDR1 DFQATT, CDR2 SNEGSKA (reference sequence). V was pared by 3 bases and J by 2 bases, with 11 bases of the junction left unmatched. The CDR3 is made up of 17 amino acids. CDR3 residues: CSARGSPTSGGTYEQYF. The sequenced CDR3 bases are TGCAGTGCTAGGGGGAGCCCTACTAGCGGGGGGACCTACGAG.

By frequency in the sample, this clone is medium-sized. The CDR3 end lies 3 residues beyond the end of the read and is filled in from the germline J gene. V and J are TRBV29-1 and TRBJ1-1; 12 nucleotides agree with TRBD1. The ends lost 7 bases at V and 5 bases at J; junction bases unmatched: 8. There are 14 residues in the CDR3. Germline assignment: CDR1 SQVTM and CDR2 ANQGSEA. The CDR3 bases that were read are TGCAGCGGGCGGGACAGGGGGCGAGGGACTGAA. It codes for CSGRDRGRGTE. The full CDR3 reads CSGRDRGRGTEAFF.

As for this clone: The CDR3 end lies 3 residues beyond the end of the read and is filled in from the germline J gene. The chain has TRBV11-1 and TRBJ2-5; tentative D call: TRBD1 (6 bases). Germline CDR1 is SGHAT and CDR2 is FQDESV (reference sequence). V was trimmed by 5 bases and J by 2 bases, leaving 12 bases between them. This CDR3 spans 14 amino acids. The CDR3: CASSKQGRQETQYF. CDR3 DNA (partial): TGTGCCAGCAGCAAACAGGGTCGGCAAGAGACC.

This clone was seen a few times. Read sequence stops 3 residues before the CDR3 end, and the germline J gene provides the missing end. This chain uses TRBV18 with TRBJ1-2, with TRBD1 as a possible D gene (5 bases). Per the germline V gene, CDR1 is KGHSH and CDR2 is LQKENI. This CDR3 region has 14 residues. V lost 2 bases and J 4 bases, leaving 11 bases between the germline ends. CDR3: CASSPSGQGYGYTF. Incomplete CDR3 DNA: TGTGCCAGCTCACCAAGTGGGCAGGGCTATGGC.

This clone was seen repeatedly, ten times or more. The read halts 3 residues ahead of the CDR3 end, with the missing end drawn from the germline J gene. This chain connects TRBV18 to TRBJ2-5, with a tentative D call TRBD1 (6 bases). Trimming cost V 6 bases and J 3 bases, with 11 bases left between them. The length of the CDR3 is 13 residues. CDR1 is KGHSH, CDR2 LQKENI, per germline. The CDR3 spells CASSPRTEETQYF. Partial CDR3 DNA: TGTGCCAGCTCCCCGAGGACAGAAGAGACC. Full variable domain (remainder filled in from reference TRBV18 and TRBJ2-5): NAGVMQNPRHLVRRRGQEARLRCSPMKGHSHVYWYRQLPEEGLKFMVYLQKENIIDESGMPKERFSAEFPKEGPSILRIQQVVRGDSAAYFCASSPRTEETQYFGPGTRLLVL.

This clone turned up a few times. The read terminates 3 residues before the CDR3 end, so the remaining end is supplied by the germline J gene. The chain uses TRBV7-3 and TRBJ1-2; maybe TRBD1 (6 bases). The CDR3 totals 14 residues. The V and J ends lost 5 bases and 3 bases respectively, with 13 bases between them. CDR1 and CDR2 from the germline V gene are SGHTA and FQGTGA. The CDR3 DNA, read in part, is TGTGCCAGCAGCCGAGGCAGGGGCGACTATGGC. It is translated as CASSRGRGDYG. The entire CDR3 sequence reads CASSRGRGDYGYTF.

This clone was picked up many times. Sequencing ends 3 residues short of the CDR3 end; the germline J gene provides the rest. The chain links TRBV6-2 or TRBV6-3 to TRBJ2-3; D unresolved. The germline V gene encodes CDR1 MNHEY and CDR2 SVGEGT. V was pared by 2 bases and J by 5 bases, with 11 bases between. The CDR3 covers 14 residues. This CDR3 reads CASSYPWAEDTQYF. The DNA read from the CDR3 is TGTGCCAGCAGTTACCCGTGGGCCGAAGATACG.

This clone was observed at least ten times. The observed sequence ends 3 residues before the CDR3 terminus, with the missing tail filled in from the germline J gene. V gene TRBV7-2 combines with J gene TRBJ2-1, with D maybe TRBD1 (5 bases). Trimming removed 6 bases from V and 7 bases from J, with 16 bases in between. The CDR3 is 14 amino acids. Per the germline V gene, CDR1 is SGHTA and CDR2 is FQGNSA. The CDR3 reads CASSPRAPGNEQFF. Incomplete CDR3 DNA: TGTGCCAGCAGTCCCAGGGCGCCCGGGAATGAG.

Points on this clone: The missing CDR3 end, 3 residues past where the read stops, is filled in from the germline J gene. The V gene is TRBV5-4, the J gene TRBJ2-5; perhaps TRBD1 as D (5 bases). Germline lookup yields CDR1 SGHNT and CDR2 YYREEE (reference sequence). V gave up 4 bases and J gave up 3 bases, with 10 bases separating them. The CDR3 is made up of 13 amino acids. CDR3 bases read: TGTGCCAGCAGCATCGACAGAAAAGAGACC. This translates into CASSIDRKET. The whole CDR3 sequence is CASSIDRKETQYF.

Regarding this clone: The sequenced fragment ends 3 residues before the CDR3 boundary, so the rest is inferred from the germline J gene. The chain combines TRBV16 with TRBJ2-7, with D tentatively TRBD1 (6 bases). The ends were cut back, 4 bases at V and 4 bases at J, with 11 bases in the middle. CDR3 length: 13 amino acids. Germline loops: CDR1 KGHSY, CDR2 FQNENV. The CDR3 bases that were read are TGTGCCAGCAGCCTAAGTGACAGGTACGAG. As protein: CASSLSDRYE. The whole CDR3 reads CASSLSDRYEQYF.

On this clone: The CDR3 goes on 3 residues after the read ends, and that part is filled in from the germline J gene. This chain joins TRBV7-7 and TRBJ2-5; D might be TRBD1 (7 bases). This CDR3 spans 15 amino acids. Germline assignment: CDR1 SSHAT and CDR2 FNYEAQ (reference sequence). Deletions cut 4 bases from V and 2 bases from J, with 14 bases between. The CDR3 DNA, read in part, is TGTGCCAGCAGCTCATTCGCGGGACAGCAAGAGACC. Its protein is CASSSFAGQQET. The complete CDR3 reads CASSSFAGQQETQYF. Full variable domain (missing parts from reference TRBV7-7 and TRBJ2-5): GAGVSQSPRYKVTKRGQDVTLRCDPISSHATLYWYQQALGQGPEFLTYFNYEAQPDKSGLPSDRFSAERPEGSISTLTIQRTEQRDSAMYRCASSSFAGQQETQYFGPGTRLLVL.

Details on this clone: The sequence runs out 3 residues before the end of the CDR3; the remainder is reconstructed from the germline J gene. The V gene is TRBV19, the J gene TRBJ1-1; maybe TRBD1 (5 bases). Trimming removed 8 bases at V and 1 base at J, with 11 bases between. The CDR3 contains 13 residues. Germline CDR1 reads LNHDA; CDR2 reads SQIVND (reference sequence). The part of the CDR3 DNA that was read is TGTGCCAGTCGGGAGGGGAGGAACACTGAA. Encoded protein: CASREGRNTE. The full CDR3 protein reads CASREGRNTEAFF.

Concerning this clone: The missing CDR3 end, 3 residues past where the read stops, is filled in from the germline J gene. The chain uses TRBV2 and TRBJ1-2, with 7 bases fitting TRBD1. The CDR3 covers 13 residues. CDR1 and CDR2 (germline): SNHLY, FYNNEI. Trimming cost V 11 bases and J 4 bases; bases outside gene matches: 10. CDR3 protein: CACSSGTAYGYTF. CDR3 DNA (partial): TGTGCCTGCTCGTCCGGGACAGCCTATGGC.

The table lists this clone with many counts. The read stops 3 residues short of the end of the CDR3; the missing end is completed from the germline J gene. Other DNA variants within this sample encode the same CDR3. The chain employs TRBV5-1 and TRBJ2-7; 7 nucleotides align to TRBD1. V dropped 5 bases and J dropped 3; count of bases not matched to a gene: 5. The CDR3 runs 13 residues. Germline CDR1 reads SGHRS; CDR2 reads YFSETQ. CDR3: CASSLDRVYEQYF. The part of the CDR3 DNA that was read is TGCGCCAGCAGTCTCGACAGGGTCTACGAG.

The table lists this clone with a few counts. The read stops 3 residues short of the end of the CDR3; the missing end is completed from the germline J gene. The chain has TRBV19 and TRBJ2-3; 9 positions match TRBD2. Germline V CDR1 and CDR2: LNHDA, SQIVND (reference sequence). The CDR3 sequence is 17 residues long. The V segment lost 7 bases and the J segment 7 bases; nucleotides outside the gene matches: 18. This chain's CDR3 is CASKEGLAKRGSNTQYF. The part of the CDR3 DNA that was read is TGTGCCAGTAAAGAGGGACTAGCTAAGAGGGGTAGTAATACG.

This clone came up many times. The sequenced fragment ends 3 residues before the CDR3 boundary, so the rest is inferred from the germline J gene. V gene TRBV14 combines with J gene TRBJ2-1; TRBD1 aligns across 9 bases. The CDR3 has 14 amino acids. Germline-derived CDR1 and CDR2 are SGHDN and FVKESK. V shed 5 bases, J shed 7 bases, and the junction held 6 bases outside the gene matches. The CDR3 loop is CASSTQGARNEQFF. Partial CDR3 DNA: TGTGCCAGCAGCACACAGGGGGCGCGAAATGAG.

This clone was counted ten times or more. The read ends 3 residues before the CDR3 terminus; that terminus is restored from the germline J gene. The rearrangement joins TRBV7-9 to TRBJ1-6, with 9 bases that match TRBD1. Looked up from germline, CDR1 is SEHNR and CDR2 is FQNEAQ (reference sequence). The CDR3 consists of 15 residues. With 4 bases clipped from V and 10 bases from J, the junction kept 8 bases outside the gene matches. This CDR3 is CASSSDYRGRSPLHF. The CDR3 bases that were read are TGTGCCAGCAGCTCCGACTACAGGGGGCGATCACCC.

This clone was recorded at least ten times. The observed sequence ends 3 residues before the CDR3 terminus, with the missing tail filled in from the germline J gene. The chain carries TRBV7-3 and TRBJ1-1, with TRBD1 matching over 10 bases. In germline, CDR1 is SGHTA, CDR2 FQGTGA. The CDR3 is 14 residues long. Trimming cost V 6 bases and J 4 bases; bases outside gene matches: 5. CDR3 amino acids: CASSGQGGSTEAFF. The sequenced part of the CDR3 DNA is TGTGCCAGCAGTGGACAGGGGGGGAGCACTGAA.